Listed below are T cell receptor beta chains from one sample, sequenced in a study of T-cell reconstitution after alpha-beta-depleted transplantation in children. MiXCR, applied by TCRdb to the PCR reads, yields one record per CDR3 protein. The table shows roughly 500,000 distinct CDR3 sequences, with around 17% occurring only once. The sample was PBMCs from the stem cell graft donor, taken from the stem cell graft. The receptors stem from a human donor who donated a stem cell graft to a child with acute lymphoblastic leukemia. CDR3s include the opening cysteine and the closing phenylalanine or tryptophan.

v_call	j_call	cdr3_aa
TRBV11-1	TRBJ2-7	CASSLATEAGAPYEQYF
TRBV9	TRBJ2-1	CASSSPRGGRRDNNEQFF
TRBV21-1	TRBJ2-5	CASSTQRETQYF
TRBV18	TRBJ1-1	CATDRARAGAEAFF
TRBV11-2	TRBJ2-1	CASSLDDRVSYNEQFF
TRBV11-2	TRBJ2-3	CASSLSGTSGRTSTDTQYF
TRBV20-1	TRBJ2-7	CSASQYTYEQYF
TRBV5-1	TRBJ1-1	CASSRLGTENTEAFF
TRBV29-1	TRBJ1-1	CSVDVAGNTEAFF
TRBV21-1	TRBJ1-5	CASSKVRTGHQPQHF